This T cell receptor (beta chain) appears in the sequencing data of a study of long-term antiretroviral therapy in people with HIV. The study, taken as a whole, reports: Following ART, diversity rose but still fell short of transplant donor controls. HIV repertoires covered narrower CDR3 length ranges than controls did.

Looked up from germline, CDR1 is GTSNPN and CDR2 is SVGIG (reference sequence). V dropped 3 bases and J dropped 0 bases, with 12 bases sitting between them. The CDR3 is 14 amino acids. Held in samples before DNA extraction were roughly 1-10 million cryopreserved PBMC. Regarding this clone: Its specificity is unknown.

immunoSEQ v3.0 was run at survey level. Sequenced by immunoSEQ multiplex PCR; TCRdb stores in-frame clones only, minus some. The table has some 31,000 clones, around 95% seen once. The sample here was unsorted PBMCs, taken 5.3 years after starting antiretroviral therapy. This chain joins TRBV30 and TRBJ2-7, with TRBD2 as a possible D gene (6 bases). This TCR was sampled from a man aged 25-45 years with HIV. CDR3 residues: CAWSLGGSSYEQYF. Written as DNA, the CDR3 is TGTGCCTGGAGCTTGGGGGGATCCTCCTACGAGCAGTACTTC. Combining the CDR3 with reference TRBV30 and TRBJ2-7 gives the whole variable domain SQTIHQWPATLVQPVGSPLSLECTVEGTSNPNLYWYRQAAGRGLQLLFYSVGIGQISSEVPQNLSASRPQDRQFILSSKKLLLSDSGFYLCAWSLGGSSYEQYFGPGTRLTVT.